This T cell receptor beta chain originates from a study of CXCR3-negative and CXCR3-positive naive CD8 T cells. Whole-study findings and limits: Researchers report that CXCR3-positive naive cells carry more hydrophobic TRB CDR3s than CXCR3-negative naive cells.

There are 17 residues in the CDR3. Details on this clonotype: What it recognizes is unknown.

TRB cDNA libraries were made by UMI-labeled 5' RACE. TCRdb reanalyzed the 5' RACE reads and collapses them to one entry per CDR3 protein, without DNA. The sample has about 66,000 distinct CDR3 sequences. This TCR derives from a human donor in good health. Some clones in this sample may be carry-over from other donors' samples. What was sequenced was naive CXCR3- CD8+ T cells from blood. Subset defined: CD45RO-CCR7+CD27+CD95- naive CD8+ T cells lacking CXCR3 (TNR3-). This chain connects TRBV23-1 to TRBJ2-5; lacking DNA, the TRBD1 call made by TCRdb goes unchecked. TRBV23-1 is treated as an ORF (open reading frame) with a function not yet certain. The CDR3 region is CASRIIRGRGLVETQYF.